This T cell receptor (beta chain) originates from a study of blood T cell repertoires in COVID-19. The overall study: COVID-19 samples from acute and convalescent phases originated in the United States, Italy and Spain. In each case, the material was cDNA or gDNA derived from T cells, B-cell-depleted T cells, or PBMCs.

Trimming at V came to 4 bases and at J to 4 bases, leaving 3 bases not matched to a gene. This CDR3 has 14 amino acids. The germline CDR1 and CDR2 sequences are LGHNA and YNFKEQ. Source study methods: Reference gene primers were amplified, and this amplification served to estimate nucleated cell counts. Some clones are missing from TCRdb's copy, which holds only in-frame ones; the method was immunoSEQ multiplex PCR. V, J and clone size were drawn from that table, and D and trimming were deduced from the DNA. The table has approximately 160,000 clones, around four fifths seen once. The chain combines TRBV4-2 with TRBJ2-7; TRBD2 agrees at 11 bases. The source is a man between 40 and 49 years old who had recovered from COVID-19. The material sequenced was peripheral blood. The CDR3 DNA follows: TGTGCCAGCAGCCCGGGACTAGCGGCTTACGAGCAGTACTTC. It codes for CASSPGLAAYEQYF.